The T cell receptor (beta chain) under discussion was sequenced for a study of blood T cell repertoires in COVID-19. This clone was found a few times. Produced via immunoSEQ multiplex PCR; TCRdb's table is partial and in-frame only. The sample lists approximately 97,000 clones; 84% were seen once. Per germline, CDR1 MNHNS and CDR2 SASEGT. CDR3 length: 15 residues. With 5 bases clipped from V and 2 bases from J, the junction kept 6 bases outside the gene matches. The sequenced sample was peripheral blood. The V call is TRBV6-1, the J call TRBJ2-7, with 10 nucleotides matching TRBD1. This clonotype was obtained from a middle-aged man with active or convalescent COVID-19. The chain's CDR3 is CASSPRQGAAYEQYF. The CDR3, as DNA: TGTGCCAGCAGTCCCCGACAGGGGGCTGCCTACGAGCAGTACTTC.